The clone carrying this T cell receptor beta chain was picked up a small number of times. Its target is not known. What was sequenced were expressed TCRB transcripts, since all of the isolated RNA had been reverse transcribed. Profiling relied on immunoSEQ multiplex PCR, and the TCRdb table lists in-frame clones only, not all of them. The sample lists about 220,000 clones; approximately 11% were seen once. Markers CD45RO/CCR7/CD25/CD127/CD95/CD27 served to sort CD4+ naive, central memory, regulatory and stem cell-like memory cells. The sample is drawn from a study of beta chain features in type 1 diabetes. Regarding the study as a whole: Type 1 diabetes patients had fewer VDJ junction insertions and more deletions.

The sample was central memory CD4+ T cells from blood. This TCR was sampled from a man between 18 and 35 years old in good health.

The CDR3 DNA is TGTGCCAGCAGCTTCGACAGCCGCGGGGCCAACGTCCTGACTTTC. It yields the protein CASSFDSRGANVLTF. This chain links TRBV7-9 with TRBJ2-6; a possible D gene is TRBD1 (5 bases). Germline V gene data show CDR1 as SEHNR and CDR2 as FQNEAQ (reference sequence). Trimming left V 3 bases short and J 4 bases short, with 10 bases between. The CDR3 contains 15 residues.